These 21 T cell receptor beta chains were all obtained from the same sample, sequenced in a study of Graves' ophthalmopathy and Graves' hyperthyroidism. Amplification targeted the TCR beta CDR3 regions, with RNA transcripts as the source material. An initial RT-PCR round employing HTBI primers preceded a second-round multiplex PCR. TCRdb re-called the multiplex PCR reads through MiXCR, storing one row per CDR3 protein. The table has some 150,000 distinct CDR3 sequences, 30% to 45% seen once; the top ten hold approximately 8.9%. The specimen sequenced was peripheral blood. Every receptor here comes from a man in his thirties or forties with Graves' ophthalmopathy.

This clonotype turned up a few times. The chain employs TRBV6-1 and TRBJ2-7, with 9 bases fitting TRBD1. CDR1 is MNHNS and CDR2 is SASEGT in the germline V gene. V dropped 6 bases and J dropped 3; count of bases not matched to a gene: 6. The CDR3 runs 14 residues. CDR3 bases: TGTGCCAGCAGATCGACAGGGGGAAGCTACGAGCAGTACTTC. Its translation: CASRSTGGSYEQYF.

This clonotype was seen many times. The V and J genes are TRBV6-1 and TRBJ1-5; TRBD1 agrees at 9 bases. Germline V CDR1 and CDR2: MNHNS, SASEGT. The CDR3 sequence is 13 residues long. Germline trimming cut 6 bases from V and 6 bases from J; bases unmatched to any gene: 3. The CDR3 DNA sequence: TGTGCCAGCAGACAGGGGGCTATTCAGCCCCAGCATTTT. Translated, it gives CASRQGAIQPQHF.

There are many counts of this clonotype. The chain links TRBV6-2 or TRBV6-3 to TRBJ1-5; 9 bases are shared with TRBD1. Unmatched junction bases numbered 3, after V lost 10 bases and J lost 5 bases. Germline V lookup: CDR1 MNHEY, CDR2 SVGEGT. The CDR3 is 12 residues long. The CDR3 here is CAIGQGYQPQHF. The DNA for the CDR3 is TGTGCCATCGGACAGGGGTATCAGCCCCAGCATTTT.

The chain employs TRBV28 and TRBJ1-1; weak D call: TRBD1 (6 bases). Deletions cut 3 bases from V and 3 bases from J, with 14 bases between. The CDR3 totals 15 residues. Germline V gives CDR1 MDHEN, CDR2 SYDVKM. CDR3 in DNA: TGTGCCAGCAGTTTCCCAGGGGTCAGTGACACTGAAGCTTTCTTT. Translated: CASSFPGVSDTEAFF.

This clonotype has just a few counts. The chain has TRBV11-2 and TRBJ2-5; perhaps TRBD2 as D (5 bases). CDR1 is SGHAT, CDR2 FQNNGV, per germline. The CDR3 is made up of 15 amino acids. V was shortened by 2 bases and J by 5 bases, with 15 bases between the two germline ends. CDR3 nucleotide sequence: TGTGCCAGCAGCTTATTATACGGGGTCACGGAGACCCAGTACTTC. This gives the protein CASSLLYGVTETQYF.

This clonotype was detected ten times or more. The rearrangement links TRBV30 to TRBJ1-5; tentatively, D is TRBD1 (6 bases). The V gene's germline CDR1 is GTSNPN and CDR2 SVGIG (reference sequence). V was clipped by 0 bases and J by 0 bases, with 15 bases between them. The CDR3 sequence is 17 residues long. CDR3 bases: TGTGCCTGGAGTGTACCCCGGGGGCTTGTTAGCAATCAGCCCCAGCATTTT. Encoded protein: CAWSVPRGLVSNQPQHF.

This clonotype has at least ten counts. The junction and the germline gene differ at one end; a read error may be behind it. The gene calls are TRBV7-7 and TRBJ1-6, with D hard to call. Per the germline V gene, CDR1 is SSHAT and CDR2 is FNYEAQ (reference sequence). The CDR3 consists of 15 residues. The CDR3 nucleotides are TGTGCTAGCAGCTTAGATGATGACGCCAATTCACCCCTCCACTTT. It codes for CASSLDDDANSPLHF.

This clonotype was detected only a few times. This chain links TRBV12-3 or TRBV12-4 with TRBJ1-1; D gene unclear. Between the trimmed V and J ends, which lost 5 bases and 10 bases, there was a span of 20 bases. The CDR3 is 14 residues long. The CDR3 reads CASSPYFGGLGAFF. Written as DNA, the CDR3 is TGTGCCAGCAGTCCCTATTTTGGCGGGCTCGGAGCTTTCTTT.

J is TRBJ2-7 and V is TRBV7-2; D gene uncertain. The ends were cut back, 2 bases at V and 2 bases at J, with 10 bases in the middle. The CDR3 is 14 amino acids. Germline loops: CDR1 SGHTA, CDR2 FQGNSA. For the CDR3, the DNA is TGTGCCAGCAGCTTAACCCGTACTGCCTACGAGCAGTACTTC. Translated, it gives CASSLTRTAYEQYF.

This clonotype was seen at least ten times. This chain joins TRBV28 and TRBJ2-7; D may be TRBD1 (5 bases). Looked up from germline, CDR1 is MDHEN and CDR2 is SYDVKM. The CDR3 contains 13 residues. V was pared by 6 bases and J by 3 bases, with 12 bases between. The CDR3, as DNA: TGTGCCAGCAGCCGTTTGGGGCGCTACGAGCAGTACTTC. Residues: CASSRLGRYEQYF.

This chain joins TRBV25-1 and TRBJ2-7, with 7 bases identical to TRBD1. CDR1 and CDR2 from the germline V gene are MGHDK and SYGVNS. V lost 1 base to trimming and J lost 0 bases; unmatched junction nucleotides: 3. The CDR3 has 15 amino acids. The CDR3 spells CASSEWDSLSYEQYF. CDR3 nucleotides: TGTGCCAGCAGTGAATGGGACAGTCTCTCCTACGAGCAGTACTTC.

This clonotype was detected many times. This rearrangement joins TRBV12-3 or TRBV12-4 to TRBJ1-2; the D gene is possibly TRBD1 (5 bases). Deletions cut 7 bases from V and 0 bases from J, with 12 bases between. The CDR3 totals 14 residues. As DNA, the CDR3 is TGTGCCAGCACCCCGGCAGGGACTAACTATGGCTACACCTTC. Translated, it gives CASTPAGTNYGYTF.

The genes are TRBV6-5 and TRBJ2-5, with 9 bases matching TRBD2. V lost 2 bases to trimming and J lost 2 bases; unmatched junction nucleotides: 6. Germline V gene data show CDR1 as MNHEY and CDR2 as SVGAGI. The CDR3 runs 16 residues. The CDR3 is CASSYSPTSGQETQYF. The CDR3 DNA reads TGTGCCAGCAGTTACAGTCCCACTAGCGGGCAAGAGACCCAGTACTTC.

The rearrangement links TRBV7-3 to TRBJ2-6, with D possibly TRBD1 on 6 matching bases. Germline lookup yields CDR1 SGHTA and CDR2 FQGTGA. The V end was cut by 4 bases, the J end by 1 base, with 8 bases between. This CDR3 has 15 residues. The DNA for the CDR3 is TGTGCCAGCAGCTCCAGGGGTTCTGGGGCCAACGTCCTGACTTTC. Its translation: CASSSRGSGANVLTF.

The chain recombines TRBV7-2 with TRBJ1-1; D might be TRBD1 (6 bases). Germline lookup yields CDR1 SGHTA and CDR2 FQGNSA. The CDR3 has 15 residues. Trimming shortened V by 0 bases and J by 4 bases, and 12 bases separated the two germline ends. CDR3 nucleotides: TGTGCCAGCAGCTTAGCGAACAGGGCGTCCACTGAAGCTTTCTTT. As protein: CASSLANRASTEAFF.

The V and J genes are TRBV7-2 and TRBJ2-7, with 9 nucleotides matching TRBD1. The CDR3 consists of 15 residues. Germline-derived CDR1 and CDR2 are SGHTA and FQGNSA. V lost 1 base and J lost 7; bases outside the gene matches: 8. This CDR3 is CASSLGGQGIGEQYF. In DNA, the CDR3 is TGTGCCAGCAGCTTAGGTGGACAGGGGATAGGGGAGCAGTACTTC.

The chain couples TRBV6-2 or TRBV6-3 to TRBJ1-5, with D possibly matching TRBD1 (5 bases). CDR1 and CDR2 (germline): MNHEY, SVGEGT. The CDR3 loop spans 16 amino acids. Trimming left V 2 bases short and J 2 bases short, with 13 bases between. The CDR3 here is CASSYVPGTGNQPQHF. CDR3 in DNA: TGTGCCAGCAGTTACGTCCCAGGGACTGGCAATCAGCCCCAGCATTTT.

This clonotype is large in the sample. V is TRBV12-3 or TRBV12-4 and J is TRBJ1-2, with D possibly being TRBD1 (5 bases). The V gene lost 5 bases and the J gene lost 10 bases, with 11 bases spanning the gap. This CDR3 comprises 11 residues. In nucleotides, the CDR3 is TGTGCCAGCAGTCCGGGGACTTTCTACACCTTC. The encoded protein is CASSPGTFYTF.

The chain combines TRBV28 with TRBJ2-7, with 8 bases fitting TRBD1. Germline V gives CDR1 MDHEN, CDR2 SYDVKM. J gave up 6 bases and V 6 bases, and 13 bases lay outside the gene matches. This CDR3 contains 15 residues. CDR3 sequence reads: CASRNAGQGGPEQYF. DNA of the CDR3: TGTGCCAGCAGAAACGCCGGACAGGGCGGGCCCGAGCAGTACTTC.

CDR3 DNA: TGTGCCAGCAGTTACGGAGCAGGTCGCAATCAGCCCCAGCATTTT. This translates into CASSYGAGRNQPQHF. The chain is built from TRBV6-2 or TRBV6-3 and TRBJ1-5; D not certain. V was trimmed by 2 bases and J by 2 bases, leaving 10 bases between them. The CDR3 is made up of 15 amino acids. Germline lookup yields CDR1 MNHEY and CDR2 SVGEGT.

The J gene is TRBJ1-3, the V gene TRBV27; D possibly corresponds to TRBD1 (5 bases). Germline CDR1 is MNHEY and CDR2 is SMNVEV (reference sequence). The V gene lost 3 bases and the J gene lost 4 bases, with 7 bases spanning the gap. CDR3 length: 13 amino acids. The CDR3 sequence: CASSFRGGNTIYF. In nucleotides, the CDR3 is TGTGCCAGCAGTTTTAGGGGAGGAAACACCATATATTTT.